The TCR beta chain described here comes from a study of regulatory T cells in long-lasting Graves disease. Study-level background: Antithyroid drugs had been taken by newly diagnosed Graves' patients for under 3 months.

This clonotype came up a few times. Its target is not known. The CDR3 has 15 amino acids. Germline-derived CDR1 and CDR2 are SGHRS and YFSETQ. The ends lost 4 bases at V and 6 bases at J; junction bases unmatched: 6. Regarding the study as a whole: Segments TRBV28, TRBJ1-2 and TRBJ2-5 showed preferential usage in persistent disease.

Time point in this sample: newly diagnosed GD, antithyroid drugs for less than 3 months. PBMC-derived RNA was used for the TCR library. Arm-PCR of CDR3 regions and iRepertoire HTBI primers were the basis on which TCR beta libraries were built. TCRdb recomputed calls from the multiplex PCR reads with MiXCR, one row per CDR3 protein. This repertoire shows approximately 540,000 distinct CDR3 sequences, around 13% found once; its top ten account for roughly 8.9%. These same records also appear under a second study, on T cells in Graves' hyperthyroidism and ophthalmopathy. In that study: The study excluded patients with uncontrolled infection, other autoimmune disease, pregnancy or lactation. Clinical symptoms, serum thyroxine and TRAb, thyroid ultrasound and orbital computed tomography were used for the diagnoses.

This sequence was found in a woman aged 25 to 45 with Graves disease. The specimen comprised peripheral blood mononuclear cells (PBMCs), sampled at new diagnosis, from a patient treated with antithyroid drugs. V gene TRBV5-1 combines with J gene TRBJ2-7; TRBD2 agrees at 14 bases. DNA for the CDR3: TGCGCCAGCAGCATACCGGGACTAGCGGGAGTCGAGCAGTACTTC. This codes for CASSIPGLAGVEQYF.